This is a list of T cell receptor beta chains from one sample in a study of type 1 and type 2 diabetes patients. TCRdb redid the calling of the multiplex PCR reads with MiXCR, one entry per CDR3 protein. Here the sample spans a few hundred thousand distinct CDR3 sequences, approximately 50% being singletons. The specimen sequenced was peripheral blood mononuclear cells (PBMCs). All receptors derive from a man aged 18 to 29 with type 2 diabetes. Each CDR3 is given with its conserved first and last residue. A D gene is named only where the DNA matches it firmly. Not every row has a clone size; where given, it reads once, few, many or a size class.

>TRBJ2-5|TRBD1|many|TRBV2
CASSGTRDRAETQYF
TGTGCCAGCAGTGGGACCCGGGACAGGGCGGAGACCCAGTACTTC
>TRBJ2-2|NA|few|TRBV10-3
CASAARGGDTGELFF
TGTGCCAGCGCAGCCAGGGGCGGCGACACCGGGGAGCTGTTTTTT
>TRBJ1-5|NA|few|TRBV12-3/TRBV12-4
CASSGDLNQPQHF
TGTGCCAGCAGTGGGGACCTCAATCAGCCCCAGCATTTT
>TRBJ1-2|NA|NA|TRBV19
CASSIGAAATYYGYTF
TGTGCCAGTAGTATCGGGGCGGCCGCGACCTACTATGGCTACACCTTC
>TRBJ2-7|NA|NA|TRBV12-3/TRBV12-4
CASSPDFHEQYF
TGTGCCAGCAGTCCCGACTTCCACGAGCAGTACTTC
>TRBJ1-5|NA|NA|TRBV19
CASSIVSNAWNQPQHF
TGTGCCAGTAGTATCGTCTCGAATGCGTGGAATCAGCCCCAGCATTTT
>TRBJ1-2|TRBD1|NA|TRBV19
CASSIGQGISYGYTF
TGTGCCAGTAGCATTGGACAGGGGATAAGCTATGGCTACACCTTC
>TRBJ2-5|NA|NA|TRBV7-2
CASSVMSQETQYF
TGTGCCAGCAGCGTCATGTCCCAAGAGACCCAGTACTTC
>TRBJ1-1|NA|few|TRBV5-1
CASNTEAEGEAFF
TGCGCCAGCAACACCGAGGCCGAGGGTGAAGCTTTCTTT
>TRBJ2-1|NA|NA|TRBV10-2
CASCSESSYNEQFF
TGCGCCAGCTGTAGCGAGAGCTCCTACAATGAGCAGTTCTTC
>TRBJ1-1|NA|NA|TRBV5-1
CASSLIAVGTEAFF
TGCGCCAGCAGCTTGATTGCGGTTGGTACTGAAGCTTTCTTT
>TRBJ2-3|NA|few|TRBV19
CASSWGDTQYF
TGTGCCAGTAGTTGGGGAGATACGCAGTATTTT
>TRBJ1-2|NA|few|TRBV12-3/TRBV12-4
CASSPQGIGYGYTF
TGTGCCAGCAGTCCCCAAGGGATCGGCTATGGCTACACCTTC
>TRBJ1-5|TRBD1|NA|TRBV20-1
CSARSDRGLPQPQHF
TGCAGTGCTAGATCGGACAGGGGACTTCCTCAGCCCCAGCATTTT
>TRBJ2-3|NA|NA|TRBV11-2
CASAGPDTDTQYF
TGTGCCAGTGCAGGACCAGACACAGATACGCAGTATTTT
>TRBJ2-7|TRBD1|NA|TRBV28
CATSRGQGGTYEQYF
TGTGCCACCAGCAGAGGACAGGGGGGGACCTACGAGCAGTACTTC
>TRBJ2-2|NA|NA|TRBV2
CASSDWAHLNTGELFF
TGTGCCAGCAGTGATTGGGCTCACTTGAACACCGGGGAGCTGTTTTTT
>TRBJ1-1|TRBD1|NA|TRBV19
CASTPGQRLKSREAFF
TGTGCCAGTACGCCGGGACAGCGGCTTAAATCCCGAGAAGCTTTCTTT
>TRBJ2-1|TRBD1|NA|TRBV19
CASSRDSSYNEQFF
TGTGCCAGTAGTCGGGACAGCTCCTACAATGAGCAGTTCTTC
>TRBJ1-6|TRBD1|few|TRBV15
CATSGRGDRMSSYNSPLHF
TGTGCCACCAGCGGTAGAGGGGACAGAATGAGCTCCTATAATTCACCCCTCCACTTT
>TRBJ2-7|NA|few|TRBV30
CAWSREAILYEQYF
TGTGCCTGGAGTCGGGAAGCCATTCTCTACGAGCAGTACTTC
>TRBJ2-5|NA|NA|TRBV10-1
CASSEEWAHGYF
TGCGCCAGCAGTGAAGAGTGGGCTCACGGCTACTTC
>TRBJ2-7|TRBD1|few|TRBV20-1
CSARDQGDGEQYF
TGCAGTGCTAGAGACCAGGGGGATGGGGAGCAGTACTTC
>TRBJ2-5|NA|NA|TRBV6-5
CASNYMGRPGETQYF
TGTGCCAGCAATTATATGGGCAGACCCGGGGAGACCCAGTACTTC
>TRBJ1-5|TRBD1|once|TRBV7-8
CASGLQGTGNQPQHF
TGTGCCAGCGGGTTACAGGGGACGGGCAATCAGCCCCAGCATTTT
>TRBJ1-2|TRBD1|NA|TRBV28
CASSPRGQGAFLYGYTF
TGTGCCAGCAGCCCAAGGGGACAGGGGGCCTTTCTCTATGGCTACACCTTC
>TRBJ2-2|NA|many|TRBV25-1
CASSEGDTGELFF
TGTGCCAGCAGTGAGGGGGACACCGGGGAGCTGTTTTTT
>TRBJ1-6|NA|NA|TRBV20-1
CSARPPTANSPLHF
TGCAGTGCTAGACCTCCGACAGCAAATTCACCCCTCCACTTT
>TRBJ2-2|NA|few|TRBV24-1
CATSDDNTGELFF
TGTGCCACCAGTGACGATAACACCGGGGAGCTGTTTTTT
>TRBJ1-1|NA|many|TRBV19
CASTLGQVYTEAFF
TGTGCCAGTACTTTGGGTCAGGTCTACACTGAAGCTTTCTTT
>TRBJ2-2|TRBD1|NA|TRBV7-2
CASSLGGTVESGELFF
TGTGCCAGCAGCTTAGGGGGGACAGTAGAGTCCGGGGAGCTGTTTTTT
>TRBJ2-7|TRBD2|NA|TRBV6-4
CASRLAGPLSYEQYF
TGTGCCAGCAGACTAGCGGGGCCCCTCTCCTACGAGCAGTACTTC
>TRBJ1-6|NA|NA|TRBV2
CASSEGDRVNNSPLHF
TGTGCCAGCAGTGAAGGAGACAGAGTAAACAATTCACCCCTCCACTTT
>TRBJ1-1|NA|NA|TRBV7-6
CASSLGGSGAEAFF
TGTGCCAGCAGCTTAGGTGGATCTGGGGCTGAAGCTTTCTTT